The 15 T cell receptor beta chains below were found in one sample sequenced in a study of T cell responses to AZD1222 COVID-19 vaccine (dated by TCRdb to about 2021). The intended sense of this specimen's time point label: about 28 days (+/-7) after the second vaccine dose. Receptor libraries were prepared by the immunoSEQ multiplex PCR assay. In TCRdb, the immuneACCESS table is reduced to in-frame sequences with V and J assigned. These tables do not hold every clone; where another copy was compared, an unresolved V gene accounts for under half, and the others remain unexplained. The sample profile shows around 99,000 clones; 87% of them were found once. 4.5% to 5.5% of the sample comes from the top ten. The starting material was peripheral blood, obtained 28 days after the second AZD1222 dose. These receptors were taken from an adult who received the AZD1222 COVID-19 vaccine.

The chain uses TRBV4-2 and TRBJ2-7; 7 nucleotides match TRBD1. Germline CDR1 is LGHNA and CDR2 is YNFKEQ. Trimming cost V 2 bases and J 4 bases; bases outside gene matches: 5. This CDR3 comprises 14 residues. CDR3 DNA: TGTGCCAGCAGCCAAACACAGGGGTGGTACGAGCAGTACTTC. Translated, it gives CASSQTQGWYEQYF.

This chain joins TRBV10-3 and TRBJ1-6; possibly TRBD1 for D (5 bases). CDR1 and CDR2 (germline): ENHRY, SYGVKD. Between the trimmed V and J ends, which lost 6 bases and 8 bases, there was a span of 17 bases. This CDR3 contains 15 residues. This CDR3 is CAIRVGSSGDSPLHF. The CDR3 DNA reads as TGTGCCATCAGGGTGGGGTCATCGGGGGATTCACCCCTCCACTTT.

The chain employs TRBV19 and TRBJ2-1, with D perhaps TRBD1 or TRBD2 (5 bases each). Trimming left V 6 bases short and J 7 bases short, with 16 bases between. This CDR3 is built from 14 residues. Germline lookup yields CDR1 LNHDA and CDR2 SQIVND (reference sequence). The CDR3 sequence: CASSQGGLANEQFF. CDR3 DNA: TGTGCCAGTAGCCAGGGCGGGCTAGCTAATGAGCAGTTCTTC.

The chain joins TRBV6-5 to TRBJ1-5, with 8 bases matching TRBD1. Germline V lookup: CDR1 MNHEY, CDR2 SVGAGI. After removal of 4 bases from V and 4 bases from J, the junction contained 3 bases not matched to a gene. This CDR3 is 14 amino acids long. CDR3 protein: CASSWTGINQPQHF. The CDR3 region has the DNA TGTGCCAGCAGTTGGACAGGGATTAATCAGCCCCAGCATTTT.

This clone was recorded once. Distinct nucleotide sequences in the sample also encode this CDR3. This sequence joins TRBV6-5 and TRBJ2-7; no reliable D call. CDR3 length equals 13 residues. Germline CDR1 MNHEY, CDR2 SVGAGI. V was trimmed by 0 bases and J by 0 bases, leaving 3 bases between them. CDR3 sequence reads: CASSYSGSYEQYF. DNA for the CDR3: TGTGCCAGCAGTTACTCGGGCTCCTACGAGCAGTACTTC.

The V and J genes are TRBV6-5 and TRBJ1-1, with TRBD1 matching over 8 bases. The CDR3 is made up of 15 amino acids. Losses at the gene ends were 5 bases for V and 5 bases for J; bases not matched to a gene: 10. Germline loops: CDR1 MNHEY, CDR2 SVGAGI. CDR3 loop: CASSPRTGSLTEAFF. CDR3 in DNA: TGTGCCAGCAGTCCCCGGACAGGGAGTCTTACTGAAGCTTTCTTT.

V gene TRBV19 combines with J gene TRBJ1-5; D unresolved. The ends were cut back, 0 bases at V and 6 bases at J, with 9 bases in the middle. CDR1 and CDR2 (germline): LNHDA, SQIVND (reference sequence). The CDR3 totals 14 residues. The CDR3 protein is CASSIEDGPQPQHF. The CDR3 nucleotides read TGTGCCAGTAGTATAGAGGACGGACCTCAGCCCCAGCATTTT.

The genes are TRBV28 and TRBJ2-7, with D perhaps given as TRBD1 or TRBD2 (6 bases each). Trimming left V 6 bases short and J 2 bases short, with 17 bases between. From germline, CDR1 is MDHEN and CDR2 SYDVKM. CDR3 size: 15 residues. As DNA, the CDR3 is TGTGCCAGCAGGTTAGGGGGGCGAATCCCCTACGAGCAGTACTTC. Amino acids: CASRLGGRIPYEQYF.

The chain carries TRBV24-1 and TRBJ2-2; TRBD1 agrees at 8 bases. This CDR3 has 18 amino acids. The junction had 11 bases not matched to a gene; V was cut back by 0 bases and J by 6 bases. CDR1 and CDR2 (germline): KGHDR, SFDVKD. This chain's CDR3 is CATSDLQQGVDGPGELFF. CDR3 DNA sequence: TGTGCCACCAGTGATTTGCAACAGGGGGTCGACGGTCCCGGGGAGCTGTTTTTT.

The CDR3 region is CATSREGRINEKLFF. DNA of the CDR3: TGTGCCACCAGCAGAGAGGGACGGATTAATGAAAAACTGTTTTTT. This chain joins TRBV15 and TRBJ1-4, with a weak D call TRBD1 (5 bases). This CDR3 has 15 amino acids. Trimming left V 0 bases short and J 4 bases short, with 9 bases between. CDR1 is LNHNV, CDR2 YYDKDF, per germline (reference sequence).

The genes are TRBV10-3 and TRBJ2-5; the D gene could be TRBD1 or TRBD2 (5 bases each). The CDR3 contains 14 residues. Per the germline V gene, CDR1 is ENHRY and CDR2 is SYGVKD. Trimming left V 0 bases short and J 2 bases short, with 7 bases between. CDR3 amino acids: CAISESGGQETQYF. The DNA for the CDR3 is TGTGCCATCAGTGAGTCTGGGGGTCAAGAGACCCAGTACTTC.

This rearrangement joins TRBV3-1 (or the pseudogene TRBV3-2) to TRBJ2-1; no clear D gene. The CDR3 runs to 11 residues. The germline V and J ends were trimmed by 1 base and 9 bases, with 4 bases remaining between them. Germline V gives CDR1 LGHDT, CDR2 YNNKEL (reference sequence). The CDR3 loop is CASSQGVEQFF. The CDR3, as DNA: TGTGCCAGCAGCCAAGGGGTTGAGCAGTTCTTC.

The sample holds one count of this clone. The V call is TRBV24-1, the J call TRBJ1-5; perhaps TRBD1 as D (5 bases). V lost 4 bases, J lost 0 bases, and 9 bases lay in between. The V gene's germline CDR1 is KGHDR and CDR2 SFDVKD. This CDR3 comprises 15 residues. The CDR3 loop reads CATSDTGLSNQPQHF. CDR3 DNA sequence: TGTGCCACCAGTGACACAGGTCTTAGCAATCAGCCCCAGCATTTT.

This clone was seen more than once but under ten times. The chain is built from TRBV5-4 and TRBJ2-5; weak D call: TRBD1 (6 bases). Germline V gene data show CDR1 as SGHNT and CDR2 as YYREEE (reference sequence). The CDR3 is 13 amino acids. The V end was cut by 4 bases, the J end by 5 bases, with 12 bases between. DNA for the CDR3: TGTGCCAGCAGCCGGGACACGGGGGAGACCCAGTACTTC. Translated, it gives CASSRDTGETQYF.

The rearrangement uses TRBV2 and TRBJ1-1, with TRBD1 identical over 8 bases. Germline V lookup: CDR1 SNHLY, CDR2 FYNNEI. The CDR3 consists of 14 residues. Trimming cost V 4 bases and J 1 base; bases outside gene matches: 2. DNA for the CDR3: TGTGCCAGCAGTGCCGGGACAGGGAACACTGAAGCTTTCTTT. It encodes CASSAGTGNTEAFF.